These T cell receptor beta chains were read from a single sample in a study of neurological immune-mediated disorders. Each CDR3 protein is one row after TCRdb ran MiXCR on the 5' RACE reads. The data hold roughly 75,000 distinct CDR3 sequences, with just over 2.5% observed a single time. Sequencing input: PBMCs. Source of these receptors: a woman in her twenties or thirties with multiple sclerosis. CDR3s leave out the opening cysteine and the closing phenylalanine or tryptophan.

V: TRBV12-3/TRBV12-4; J: TRBJ1-1; CDR3: ASGGESEAF
V: TRBV20-1; J: TRBJ1-2; CDR3: SARVANPDGYT
V: TRBV5-1; J: TRBJ1-5; CDR3: ASSPGQNQPQH
V: TRBV9; J: TRBJ2-7; CDR3: ASSGRTSAPQY
V: TRBV6-4; J: TRBJ2-3; CDR3: ASSEAETDTQY
V: TRBV7-2; J: TRBJ1-1; CDR3: ASSRGQNTEAF
V: TRBV2; J: TRBJ1-5; CDR3: ASPRGSKNQPQH
V: TRBV6-2/TRBV6-3; J: TRBJ2-3; CDR3: ASSHTDTITDTQY
V: TRBV7-9; J: TRBJ2-7; CDR3: ASSLNSGSRYEQY
V: TRBV20-1; J: TRBJ2-7; CDR3: SAIPGTESSEQY
V: TRBV9; J: TRBJ2-3; CDR3: ASSVDPEDTQY
V: TRBV20-1; J: TRBJ2-1; CDR3: SAPKLGTTYNEQF
V: TRBV7-9; J: TRBJ2-1; CDR3: ASSSSVTGGYNEQF
V: TRBV21-1; J: TRBJ2-7; CDR3: ASSKALEGEQY
V: TRBV7-2; J: TRBJ1-1; CDR3: ASSLGWRTDTEAF
V: TRBV5-1; J: TRBJ2-3; CDR3: ASSLSSVADTQY
V: TRBV7-2; J: TRBJ2-3; CDR3: ASSYRTGGTSTDTQY
V: TRBV18; J: TRBJ2-7; CDR3: ASSSHRGLLYEQY
V: TRBV7-2; J: TRBJ1-5; CDR3: ASSASGTGHQPQH
V: TRBV6-5; J: TRBJ2-2; CDR3: ASSPRLAGGSTPGELF
V: TRBV5-1; J: TRBJ1-2; CDR3: ASSLDQVQDGYT
V: TRBV6-5; J: TRBJ2-5; CDR3: ASSPPNRLGGSSKTQY
V: TRBV20-1; J: TRBJ2-2; CDR3: SARGGGNTGELF
V: TRBV7-2; J: TRBJ2-5; CDR3: ASSSDRRETQY
V: TRBV12-3/TRBV12-4; J: TRBJ2-7; CDR3: ASSLLGYEQY
V: TRBV10-3; J: TRBJ2-7; CDR3: AIRQVGGSKY
V: TRBV5-1; J: TRBJ2-1; CDR3: ASRGNSNEQF
V: TRBV7-2; J: TRBJ1-6; CDR3: ASSLGQGTDSPLH
V: TRBV27; J: TRBJ1-1; CDR3: ASSLGDVNTEAF
V: TRBV7-2; J: TRBJ1-1; CDR3: ASSRDRGEAF
V: TRBV27; J: TRBJ2-7; CDR3: ASSSLLTYEQY
V: TRBV7-2; J: TRBJ1-6; CDR3: ASSLSGLSPLH
V: TRBV29-1; J: TRBJ1-2; CDR3: SVEDPDRGYWGYT
V: TRBV5-5; J: TRBJ1-5; CDR3: ASSLYNQHQH